A single sample gave rise to the 10 T cell receptor beta chains below, sequenced in a study of blood T cells in healthy people across ages. The authors ran a second PCR of about 7 to 12 cycles using a sample-barcoded 5' primer and a J-beta primer mix. A single record per CDR3 protein comes from TCRdb applying MiXCR to the 5' RACE reads. The profile shows 600,000 to 650,000 distinct CDR3 sequences, under 65% of them singletons. Sequencing was done on a sample of blood. The receptors originated from a man aged 55 to 70 in good health.

The chain employs TRBV9 and TRBJ2-1, with 14 bases fitting TRBD2. This CDR3 comprises 16 residues. V lost 3 bases and J lost 4; bases outside the gene matches: 3. Germline V gene data show CDR1 as SGDLS and CDR2 as YYNGEE. The CDR3 nucleotides are TGTGCCAGCAGCGGATGGACTAGCGGGGGGTACAATGAGCAGTTCTTC. Amino acid sequence: CASSGWTSGGYNEQFF.

This rearrangement joins TRBV2 to TRBJ1-6; possibly TRBD1 for D (5 bases). Germline V gene lookup returns CDR1 SNHLY and CDR2 FYNNEI. CDR3 length: 16 amino acids. Trimming cost V 6 bases and J 1 base, with 13 bases left between them. CDR3 bases: TGTGCCAGCAGCCGGATCGGGGGATCCTATAATTCACCCCTCCACTTT. Residues: CASSRIGGSYNSPLHF.

The chain recombines TRBV4-2 with TRBJ2-7; 16 bases fit TRBD2. The V segment lost 0 bases and the J segment 12 bases; nucleotides outside the gene matches: 8. The germline V gene has CDR1 LGHNA and CDR2 YNFKEQ. There are 16 residues in the CDR3. DNA for the CDR3: TGTGCCAGCAGCCAAGATCGGGGACTAGCGGGGGGGCCCCGGTACTTC. The encoded protein is CASSQDRGLAGGPRYF.

This chain links TRBV6-2 or TRBV6-3 with TRBJ1-1, with TRBD1 as a possible D gene (5 bases). The CDR3 consists of 14 residues. Germline values: CDR1 MNHEY, CDR2 SVGEGT. Trimming stripped 5 bases from V and 6 bases from J, with 16 bases between. CDR3 sequence: CASSLGQSMAEAFF. The CDR3 bases are TGTGCCAGCAGTCTCGGACAAAGTATGGCTGAAGCTTTCTTT.

The chain links TRBV3-1 to TRBJ2-2, with TRBD1 identical over 10 bases. This CDR3 has 15 residues. Trimming at V came to 3 bases and at J to 5 bases, leaving 3 bases not matched to a gene. Germline CDR1 is LGHDT and CDR2 is YNNKEL (reference sequence). The CDR3, as DNA: TGTGCCAGCAGCCACCGGGACAGGGGAACCGGGGAGCTGTTTTTT. Protein product: CASSHRDRGTGELFF.

The V call is TRBV20-1, the J call TRBJ2-1; D may be TRBD2 (7 bases). Trimming left V 6 bases short and J 8 bases short, with 20 bases between. CDR1 is DFQATT, CDR2 SNEGSKA, per germline (reference sequence). The CDR3 loop spans 14 amino acids. The DNA for the CDR3 is TGCAGTGCCTACTACCCGGGGGGCATAGATGAGCAGTTCTTC. Translating it yields CSAYYPGGIDEQFF.

The chain carries TRBV7-2 and TRBJ2-5; 9 bases map to TRBD2. The CDR3 runs 15 residues. The trim removed 4 bases at V and 11 bases at J, leaving 14 bases unmatched. Germline values: CDR1 SGHTA, CDR2 FQGNSA. CDR3 amino acids: CASSSGLATYNEQYF. In DNA form, the CDR3 reads TGTGCCAGCAGCTCCGGACTAGCGACCTACAATGAGCAGTACTTC.

This clonotype has just a few counts. V usage is TRBV4-2 and J usage is TRBJ2-5; D perhaps matches TRBD1 (6 bases). CDR3 length equals 16 residues. V lost 0 bases, J lost 5 bases, and 16 bases lay in between. Germline CDR1 and CDR2: LGHNA and YNFKEQ. CDR3 in amino acids: CASSQDLSGVHETQYF. The CDR3 nucleotides are TGTGCCAGCAGCCAAGATCTGTCAGGGGTTCACGAGACCCAGTACTTC.

This clonotype showed up just a few times. The genes are TRBV12-3 or TRBV12-4 and TRBJ2-5, with 7 bases fitting TRBD1. The CDR3 runs 15 residues. The V segment lost 6 bases and the J segment 2 bases; nucleotides outside the gene matches: 9. CDR3 bases: TGTGCCAGCAGACCAGGGGGAGTCCGGCAAGAGACCCAGTACTTC. It translates to CASRPGGVRQETQYF.

There are a few counts of this clonotype. As DNA, the CDR3 is TGTGCCAGCAGGCTACAGGGGGAGTACAATGAGCAGTTCTTC. Amino acids: CASRLQGEYNEQFF. The chain has TRBV6-2 or TRBV6-3 and TRBJ2-1; 8 bases are a match to TRBD1. Germline CDR1 MNHEY, CDR2 SVGEGT. This CDR3 region has 14 residues. J lost 4 bases, V lost 6 bases, and 5 bases had no gene match.